These T cell receptor beta chains were read from a single sample in a study of shared clonotypes between healthy human individuals. The protocol was immunoSEQ multiplex PCR, while the TCRdb copy is restricted to in-frame clones and leaves out a portion. Of some 2.4 million clones listed, 93% are singletons. Sequenced sample: naive CD4+ T cells from PBMCs. Receptors were obtained from a man aged 18 to 30 in good health. Some clones in this sample may be carry-over from other donors' samples. The CDR3 runs from the conserved cysteine through the conserved F or W. The order of the fields is D gene, V gene, clone size, J gene, CDR3 protein, CDR3 DNA. The D gene is left open where the match is weak. The size of a clone is reported for some rows only, either as once, few or many, or as a class for expanded clones.

d_call: -
v_call: TRBV6-1
clone_size: -
j_call: TRBJ1-3
cdr3_aa: CASRPYGGSGNTIYF
cdr3_nt: TGTGCCAGCAGGCCCTACGGGGGGTCTGGAAACACCATATATTTT

d_call: -
v_call: TRBV18
clone_size: once
j_call: TRBJ1-1
cdr3_aa: CASSPRTGRGEAFF
cdr3_nt: TGTGCCAGCTCACCGCGAACGGGGCGTGGTGAAGCTTTCTTT

d_call: -
v_call: TRBV29-1
clone_size: -
j_call: TRBJ1-2
cdr3_aa: CSVEDVAVGRGYTF
cdr3_nt: TGCAGCGTTGAAGATGTGGCAGTCGGGAGAGGCTACACCTTC

d_call: -
v_call: TRBV6-5
clone_size: -
j_call: TRBJ2-1
cdr3_aa: CASSTTKNEQFF
cdr3_nt: TGTGCCAGCAGTACAACCAAAAATGAGCAGTTCTTC

d_call: -
v_call: TRBV5-4
clone_size: -
j_call: TRBJ1-1
cdr3_aa: CASSLLRSTEAFF
cdr3_nt: TGTGCCAGCAGCTTGCTTCGGAGCACTGAAGCTTTCTTT

d_call: TRBD1
v_call: TRBV4-2
clone_size: -
j_call: TRBJ1-2
cdr3_aa: CASSQVGTDYGYTF
cdr3_nt: TGTGCCAGCAGCCAAGTAGGGACAGACTATGGCTACACCTTC

d_call: -
v_call: TRBV4-2
clone_size: -
j_call: TRBJ1-2
cdr3_aa: CASSQDKAGNYGYTF
cdr3_nt: TGTGCCAGCAGCCAAGATAAGGCAGGGAACTATGGCTACACCTTC

d_call: TRBD1
v_call: TRBV11-2
clone_size: -
j_call: TRBJ1-2
cdr3_aa: CASSLRGGGEGYTF
cdr3_nt: TGTGCCAGCAGCTTAAGAGGGGGCGGAGAGGGCTACACCTTC

d_call: -
v_call: TRBV9
clone_size: -
j_call: TRBJ2-2
cdr3_aa: CASSPYRGSANTGELFF
cdr3_nt: TGTGCCAGCAGCCCGTACAGAGGAAGCGCGAACACCGGGGAGCTGTTTTTT

d_call: -
v_call: TRBV9
clone_size: -
j_call: TRBJ2-1
cdr3_aa: CASSVEGLTANNEQFF
cdr3_nt: TGTGCCAGCAGCGTAGAAGGACTAACGGCAAACAATGAGCAGTTCTTC

d_call: -
v_call: TRBV5-4
clone_size: once
j_call: TRBJ1-2
cdr3_aa: CASSLAAGAGYTF
cdr3_nt: TGTGCCAGCAGCTTGGCGGCGGGGGCGGGCTACACCTTC

d_call: TRBD2
v_call: TRBV28
clone_size: -
j_call: TRBJ2-5
cdr3_aa: CASSPGLALRNGETQYF
cdr3_nt: TGTGCCAGCAGTCCGGGACTAGCGCTCCGGAACGGGGAGACCCAGTACTTC

d_call: TRBD2
v_call: TRBV5-4
clone_size: -
j_call: TRBJ2-1
cdr3_aa: CASSWGVIAGVNNEQFF
cdr3_nt: TGTGCCAGCAGCTGGGGGGTGATAGCGGGAGTCAACAATGAGCAGTTCTTC

d_call: -
v_call: TRBV2
clone_size: -
j_call: TRBJ1-1
cdr3_aa: CASSDGVGTEAFF
cdr3_nt: TGTGCCAGCAGTGATGGGGTTGGCACTGAAGCTTTCTTT

d_call: -
v_call: TRBV10-3
clone_size: once
j_call: TRBJ1-1
cdr3_aa: CAIRQGSDTEAFF
cdr3_nt: TGTGCCATCAGACAAGGTTCGGACACTGAAGCTTTCTTT

d_call: -
v_call: TRBV29-1
clone_size: -
j_call: TRBJ2-7
cdr3_aa: CSVAPISSYEQYF
cdr3_nt: TGCAGCGTTGCCCCCATTAGCTCCTACGAGCAGTACTTC

d_call: -
v_call: TRBV11-2
clone_size: -
j_call: TRBJ2-6
cdr3_aa: CASSLTPSGANVLTF
cdr3_nt: TGTGCCAGCAGCTTGACCCCCTCTGGGGCCAACGTCCTGACTTTC

d_call: -
v_call: TRBV5-5
clone_size: -
j_call: TRBJ2-5
cdr3_aa: CASSLDPFETQYF
cdr3_nt: TGTGCCAGCAGCTTGGACCCGTTTGAGACCCAGTACTTC

d_call: -
v_call: TRBV4-1
clone_size: -
j_call: TRBJ2-1
cdr3_aa: CASSQDSGDARRSYNEQFF
cdr3_nt: TGCGCCAGCAGCCAAGATAGTGGTGATGCGAGACGCTCCTACAATGAGCAGTTCTTC

d_call: TRBD1
v_call: TRBV30
clone_size: -
j_call: TRBJ2-7
cdr3_aa: CAWSPDRGPYEQYF
cdr3_nt: TGTGCCTGGAGCCCCGACAGGGGACCCTACGAGCAGTACTTC